The 11 T cell receptor beta chains presented below share a single source sample, sequenced in a study of spatial heterogeneity in lung cancer (dated by TCRdb to between 2018 and 2020). Which antigens these TCRs recognize remains unknown. The study at large found these results: The tumor nonsynonymous mutation count correlated with the number of expanded intratumoral alpha and beta TCRs.

The library was built by means of 5' RACE. The sequencing machine was a NextSeq 500. The public reads were reanalyzed by TCRdb: fastp trimming at Q25, MiXCR alignment, in-frame beta chains only. Every distinct CDR3 protein forms one entry, paired with its most common genes and DNA. This sample holds about 4,900 distinct CDR3 sequences; around a third were observed only once. Clones ranked in the top ten supply roughly 15% of the sample. The sample's time point label, decoded: sample taken at primary tumor resection. The source material was lung tumor tissue, sampled at surgery. All receptors derive from a male donor with early-stage non-small cell lung cancer.

V gene TRBV28 combines with J gene TRBJ2-3; D unresolved. CDR3 length equals 12 residues. CDR1 is MDHEN and CDR2 is SYDVKM in the germline V gene. V lost 4 bases, J lost 5 bases, and 7 bases lay in between. CDR3 sequence: CASSSPIDTQYF. The CDR3 nucleotides read TGTGCCAGCAGTTCTCCCATAGATACGCAGTATTTT.

This clonotype is labeled medium-sized. CDR3: CAARGADSPLHF. In DNA, the CDR3 is TGTGCCGCCCGGGGGGCAGATTCACCCCTCCACTTT. The chain uses TRBV7-2 and TRBJ1-6; maybe TRBD1 (6 bases). This CDR3 has 12 amino acids. CDR1 is SGHTA, CDR2 FQGNSA, per germline. V gave up 11 bases and J gave up 8 bases, with 13 bases separating them.

The V call is TRBV19, the J call TRBJ2-1; D gene ambiguous. Between the trimmed V and J ends, which lost 3 bases and 8 bases, there was a span of 8 bases. This CDR3 is built from 12 residues. The germline gives CDR1 LNHDA, CDR2 SQIVND (reference sequence). The CDR3 sequence is CASSIGVDEQFF. CDR3 sequence (DNA): TGTGCCAGTAGTATTGGTGTCGATGAGCAGTTCTTC.

This clonotype is deemed medium-sized. The rearrangement uses TRBV5-1 and TRBJ2-7; D may match TRBD1 or TRBD2 (5 bases each). This CDR3 is 14 amino acids long. Germline assignment: CDR1 SGHRS and CDR2 YFSETQ. V was pared by 1 base and J by 2 bases, with 10 bases between. The CDR3 nucleotides are TGCGCCAGCAGCTTGTGGGACGGACCCTACGAGCAGTACTTC. It is translated as CASSLWDGPYEQYF.

The chain links TRBV20-1 to TRBJ2-7; TRBD2 matches 8 bases. The V segment lost 0 bases and the J segment 3 bases; nucleotides outside the gene matches: 4. The CDR3 covers 14 residues. In germline, CDR1 is DFQATT, CDR2 SNEGSKA (reference sequence). Here the CDR3 reads CSARDQLADYEQYF. CDR3 DNA: TGCAGTGCTAGAGATCAACTAGCGGACTACGAGCAGTACTTC.

The chain uses TRBV3-1 and TRBJ1-5, with D perhaps TRBD1 (6 bases). This CDR3 is built from 18 residues. Germline V gene lookup returns CDR1 LGHDT and CDR2 YNNKEL (reference sequence). CDR3 nucleotides: TGTACCGATCTCCAGTGTAGAACAGGGAGTTGGTCGAGTCAGCCCCAGCATTTT. Its translation is CTDLQCRTGSWSSQPQHF.

This clonotype is deemed medium-sized. This chain links TRBV19 with TRBJ2-7, with TRBD1 matching over 8 bases. Germline V gives CDR1 LNHDA, CDR2 SQIVND (reference sequence). V gave up 6 bases and J gave up 6 bases; unmatched junction bases: 7. The CDR3 sequence is 13 residues long. The CDR3 spells CASRSGGVGEQYF. As DNA, the CDR3 is TGTGCCAGTAGGTCAGGGGGCGTTGGCGAGCAGTACTTC.

Judged by abundance, this clonotype is large (0.1 to 1%). This chain links TRBV5-5 with TRBJ2-7; no definite D call. The V end lost 0 bases, the J end lost 6 bases, and 16 bases lay between the germline ends. The CDR3 totals 15 residues. Germline-derived CDR1 and CDR2 are SGHKS and YYEKEE (reference sequence). Here the CDR3 DNA reads TGTGCCAGCAGCTTGGCGGTAAATGGGCTGGGCGAGCAGTACTTC. Translated, it gives CASSLAVNGLGEQYF.

Sample share makes this clonotype medium-sized. The chain employs TRBV11-2 and TRBJ2-3, with a tentative D call TRBD2 (7 bases). This CDR3 comprises 17 residues. CDR1 and CDR2 from the germline V gene are SGHAT and FQNNGV. The ends were cut back, 2 bases at V and 4 bases at J, with 19 bases in the middle. The CDR3 DNA follows: TGTGCCAGCAGCTTATCACCGGGGGGCTATGGTGCAGATACGCAGTATTTT. Its protein is CASSLSPGGYGADTQYF.

This chain connects TRBV5-1 to TRBJ2-7; 7 bases match TRBD1. V dropped 4 bases and J dropped 0; count of bases not matched to a gene: 10. The V gene's germline CDR1 is SGHRS and CDR2 YFSETQ. The CDR3 is 16 amino acids. The CDR3 DNA reads as TGCGCCAGCAGCGGTTTAAGGACAGGCAGCTCCTACGAGCAGTACTTC. Residues: CASSGLRTGSSYEQYF.

The J gene is TRBJ1-2, the V gene TRBV6-4; D might be TRBD1 (6 bases). Trimming pared 6 bases from V and 0 bases from J, leaving 14 bases between. The V gene's germline CDR1 is MRHNA and CDR2 SNTAGT. This CDR3 contains 15 residues. CDR3 region: CASSPTDSSNYGYTF. Written as DNA, the CDR3 is TGTGCCAGCAGCCCCACGGACAGCTCTAACTATGGCTACACCTTC.